The present T cell receptor (beta chain) was sequenced within a study of shared T cell receptors in the human thymus. Here immunoSEQ multiplex PCR was the method, and the copy in TCRdb shows in-frame clones only, minus some. Seen here are around 340,000 clones, 95% observed once, and the top ten hold roughly 0.02%. The V end was cut by 6 bases, the J end by 5 bases, with 20 bases between. The CDR3 totals 14 residues. CDR1 and CDR2 from the germline V gene are SQVTM and ANQGSEA. Sequencing was performed on thymocytes. The receptor's source is a human donor. The J gene is TRBJ2-7, the V gene TRBV29-1; D is unresolved. DNA for the CDR3: TGCAGCGTCCCTACCGACCCCGAAAGTCACGAGCAGTACTTC. This sequence encodes CSVPTDPESHEQYF.